A single T cell receptor (beta chain) is shown here with its context. PCR used 60 Vbeta primers and 13 Jbeta primers. Here immunoSEQ multiplex PCR was the method, and the copy in TCRdb shows in-frame clones only, minus some. The sample consists of roughly 68,000 clones, around 75% of them appearing once. Germline values: CDR1 SQVTM, CDR2 ANQGSEA. This CDR3 contains 14 residues. J lost 5 bases, V lost 3 bases, and 5 bases had no gene match. This sample stems from a study of cytomegalovirus exposure and HLA in healthy donors. Material for sequencing was PBMCs. The clonotype comes from a woman between 25 and 40 years old in good health and CMV-seropositive. The rearrangement links TRBV29-1 to TRBJ2-3; 10 positions match TRBD2. This CDR3 is CSVDIAGGIDTQYF. CDR3 DNA: TGCAGCGTTGATATAGCGGGAGGAATAGATACGCAGTATTTT.